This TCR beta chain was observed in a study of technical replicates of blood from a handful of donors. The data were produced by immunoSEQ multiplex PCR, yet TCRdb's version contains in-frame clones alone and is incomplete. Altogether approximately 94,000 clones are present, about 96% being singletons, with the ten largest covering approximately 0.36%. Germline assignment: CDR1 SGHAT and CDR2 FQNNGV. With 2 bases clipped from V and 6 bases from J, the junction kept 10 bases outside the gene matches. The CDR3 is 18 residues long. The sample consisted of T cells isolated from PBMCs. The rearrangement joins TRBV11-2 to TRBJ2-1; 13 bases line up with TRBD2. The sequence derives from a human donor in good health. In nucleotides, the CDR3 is TGTGCCAGCAGCTTAACTTTACTAGCGGGAGGGCTTATCAATGAGCAGTTCTTC. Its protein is CASSLTLLAGGLINEQFF.